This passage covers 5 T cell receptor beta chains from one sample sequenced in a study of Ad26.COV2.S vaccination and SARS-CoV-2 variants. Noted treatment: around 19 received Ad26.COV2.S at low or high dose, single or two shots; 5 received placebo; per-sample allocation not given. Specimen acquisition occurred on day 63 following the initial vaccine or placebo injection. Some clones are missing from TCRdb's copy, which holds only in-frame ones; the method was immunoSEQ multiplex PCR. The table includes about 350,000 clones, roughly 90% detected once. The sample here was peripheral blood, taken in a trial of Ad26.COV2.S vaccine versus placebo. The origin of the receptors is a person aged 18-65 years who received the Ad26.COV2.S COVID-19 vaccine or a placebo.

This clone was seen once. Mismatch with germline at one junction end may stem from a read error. Written as DNA, the CDR3 is TGTGCCAGCAGTGACCCCCTTAGACAACCCAGTCAACACTTC. Encoded protein: CASSDPLRQPSQHF. The chain has TRBV25-1 and TRBJ1-2; D is undetermined. CDR3 length: 14 residues. Per the germline V gene, CDR1 is MGHDK and CDR2 is SYGVNS.

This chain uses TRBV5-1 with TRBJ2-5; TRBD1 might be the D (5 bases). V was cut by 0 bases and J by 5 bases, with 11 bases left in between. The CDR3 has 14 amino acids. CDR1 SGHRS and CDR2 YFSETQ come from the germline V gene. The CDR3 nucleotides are TGCGCCAGCAGCTTGGGACAGACCGGCGAGACCCAGTACTTC. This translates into CASSLGQTGETQYF.

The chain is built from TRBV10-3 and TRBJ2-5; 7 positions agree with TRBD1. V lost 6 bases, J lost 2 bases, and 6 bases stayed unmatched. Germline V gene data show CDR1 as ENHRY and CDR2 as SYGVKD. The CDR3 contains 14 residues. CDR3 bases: TGTGCCATCAGAGGGACAGTGAATCAAGAGACCCAGTACTTC. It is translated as CAIRGTVNQETQYF.

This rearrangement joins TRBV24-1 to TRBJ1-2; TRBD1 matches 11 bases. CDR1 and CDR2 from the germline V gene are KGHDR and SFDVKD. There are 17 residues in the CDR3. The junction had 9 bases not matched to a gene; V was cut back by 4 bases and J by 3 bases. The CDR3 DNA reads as TGTGCCACCAGTGACCTGGGGACAGGGGGGTCGGACTATGGCTACACCTTC. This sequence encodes CATSDLGTGGSDYGYTF.

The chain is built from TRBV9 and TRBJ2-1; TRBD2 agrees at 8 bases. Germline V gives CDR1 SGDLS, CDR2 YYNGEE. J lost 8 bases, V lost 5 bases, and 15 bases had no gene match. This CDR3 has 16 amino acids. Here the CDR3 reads CASSSIPGLGGDEQFF. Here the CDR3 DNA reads TGTGCCAGCAGTTCCATCCCGGGACTAGGAGGCGATGAGCAGTTCTTC. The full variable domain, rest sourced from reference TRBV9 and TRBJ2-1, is DSGVTQTPKHLITATGQRVTLRCSPRSGDLSVYWYQQSLDQGLQFLIQYYNGEERAKGNILERFSAQQFPDLHSELNLSSLELGDSALYFCASSSIPGLGGDEQFFGPGTRLTVL.